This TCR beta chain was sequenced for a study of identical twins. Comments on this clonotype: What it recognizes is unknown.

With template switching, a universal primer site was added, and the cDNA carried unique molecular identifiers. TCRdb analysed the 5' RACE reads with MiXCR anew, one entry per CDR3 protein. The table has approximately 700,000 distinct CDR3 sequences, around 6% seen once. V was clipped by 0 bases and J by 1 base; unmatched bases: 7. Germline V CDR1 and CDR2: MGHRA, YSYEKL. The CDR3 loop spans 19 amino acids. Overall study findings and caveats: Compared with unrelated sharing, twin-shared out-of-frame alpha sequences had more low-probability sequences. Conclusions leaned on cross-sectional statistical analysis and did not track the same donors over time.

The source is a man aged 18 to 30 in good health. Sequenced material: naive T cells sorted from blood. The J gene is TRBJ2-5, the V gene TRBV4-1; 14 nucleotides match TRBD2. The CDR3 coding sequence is TGCGCCAGCAGCCAAGAATTAGGGACTAGCGGGAGTTCCCAAGAGACCCAGTACTTC. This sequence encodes CASSQELGTSGSSQETQYF.